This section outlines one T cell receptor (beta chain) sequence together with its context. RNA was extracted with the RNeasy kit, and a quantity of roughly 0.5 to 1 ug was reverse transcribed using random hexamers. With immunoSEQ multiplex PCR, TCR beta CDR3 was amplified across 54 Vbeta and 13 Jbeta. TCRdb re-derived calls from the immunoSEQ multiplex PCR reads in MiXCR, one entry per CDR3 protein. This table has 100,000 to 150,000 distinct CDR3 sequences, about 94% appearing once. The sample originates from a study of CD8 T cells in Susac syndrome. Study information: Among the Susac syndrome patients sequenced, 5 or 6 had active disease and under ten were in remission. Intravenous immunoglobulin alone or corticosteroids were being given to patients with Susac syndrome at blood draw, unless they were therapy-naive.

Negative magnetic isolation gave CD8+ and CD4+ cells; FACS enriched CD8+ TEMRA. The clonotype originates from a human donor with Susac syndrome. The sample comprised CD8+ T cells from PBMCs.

This CDR3 is CSASLPDSSGNTIYF. As DNA, the CDR3 is TGCAGTGCTAGCCTCCCGGACAGCTCTGGAAACACCATATATTTT. The chain recombines TRBV20-1 with TRBJ1-3, with D maybe TRBD1 (6 bases). The CDR3 contains 15 residues. V was shortened by 3 bases and J by 0 bases, with 12 bases between the two germline ends. Germline lookup yields CDR1 DFQATT and CDR2 SNEGSKA (reference sequence).